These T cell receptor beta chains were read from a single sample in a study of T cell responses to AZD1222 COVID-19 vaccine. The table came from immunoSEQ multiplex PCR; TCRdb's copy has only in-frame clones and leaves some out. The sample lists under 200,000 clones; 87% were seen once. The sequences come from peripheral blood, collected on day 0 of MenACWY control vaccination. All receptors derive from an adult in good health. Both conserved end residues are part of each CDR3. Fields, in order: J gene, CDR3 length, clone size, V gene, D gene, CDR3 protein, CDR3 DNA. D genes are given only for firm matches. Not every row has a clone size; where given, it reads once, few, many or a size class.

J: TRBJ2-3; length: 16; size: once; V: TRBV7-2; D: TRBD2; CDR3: CASSPGEAGGQDTQYF; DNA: TGTGCCAGCAGCCCGGGAGAAGCGGGAGGTCAGGATACGCAGTATTTT
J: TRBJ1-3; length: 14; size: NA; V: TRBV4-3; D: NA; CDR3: CASSQETGRDTIYF; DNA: TGCGCCAGCAGCCAAGAGACGGGTAGGGACACCATATATTTT
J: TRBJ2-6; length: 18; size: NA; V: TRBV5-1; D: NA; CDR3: CASTYSTGETSGANVLTF; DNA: TGCGCCAGCACCTATTCAACGGGGGAAACCTCTGGGGCCAACGTCCTGACTTTC
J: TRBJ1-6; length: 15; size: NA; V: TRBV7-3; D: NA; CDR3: CASSLDAAGNSPLHF; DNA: TGTGCCAGCAGCTTAGACGCGGCGGGTAATTCACCCCTCCACTTT
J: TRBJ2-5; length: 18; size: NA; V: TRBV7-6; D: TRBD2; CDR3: CASSLFLAGAAGEETQYF; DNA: TGTGCCAGCAGCTTATTCCTAGCGGGAGCCGCGGGAGAAGAGACCCAGTACTTC
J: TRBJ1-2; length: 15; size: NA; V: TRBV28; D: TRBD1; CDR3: CASSPRTGPNYGYTF; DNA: TGTGCCAGCAGTCCAAGGACAGGGCCTAACTATGGCTACACCTTC
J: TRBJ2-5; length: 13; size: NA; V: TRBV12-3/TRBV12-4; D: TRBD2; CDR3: CASRRLAGETQYF; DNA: TGTGCCAGCAGGCGACTAGCGGGGGAGACCCAGTACTTC
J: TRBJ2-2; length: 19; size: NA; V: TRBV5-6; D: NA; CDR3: CASSPLAGPLNSNTGELFF; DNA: TGTGCCAGCAGCCCCCTGGCGGGGCCACTTAACTCTAACACCGGGGAGCTGTTTTTT
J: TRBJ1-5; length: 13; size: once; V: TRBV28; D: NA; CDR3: CASSRQGVQPQHF; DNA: TGTGCGAGCAGTAGGCAGGGAGTACAGCCCCAGCATTTT
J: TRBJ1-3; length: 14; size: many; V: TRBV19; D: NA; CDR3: CASSISRAGNTIYF; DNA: TGTGCCAGTAGTATCTCGAGGGCTGGAAACACCATATATTTT
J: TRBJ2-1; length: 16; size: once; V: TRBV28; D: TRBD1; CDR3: CASRTPGQGSYNEQFF; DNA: TGTGCCAGCAGGACGCCGGGACAGGGCTCCTACAATGAGCAGTTCTTC
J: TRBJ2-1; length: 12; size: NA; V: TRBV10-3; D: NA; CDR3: CAILQGNNEQFF; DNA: TGTGCCATCCTCCAGGGTAACAATGAGCAGTTCTTC
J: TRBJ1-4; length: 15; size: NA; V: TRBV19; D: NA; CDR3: CASSTTGRTNEKLFF; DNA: TGTGCCAGTAGTACTACGGGACGGACTAATGAAAAACTGTTTTTT
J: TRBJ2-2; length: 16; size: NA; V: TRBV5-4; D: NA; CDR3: CASSRSQGQGTGELFF; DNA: TGTGCCAGCAGCCGATCCCAGGGTCAGGGCACCGGGGAGCTGTTTTTT
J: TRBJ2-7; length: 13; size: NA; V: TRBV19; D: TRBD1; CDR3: CASSRDSTYEQYF; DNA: TGTGCCAGTAGTCGGGACAGTACCTACGAGCAGTACTTC
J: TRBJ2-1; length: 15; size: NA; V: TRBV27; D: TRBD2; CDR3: CASGGVAGGYNEQFF; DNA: TGTGCCAGCGGAGGCGTAGCGGGAGGGTACAATGAGCAGTTCTTC
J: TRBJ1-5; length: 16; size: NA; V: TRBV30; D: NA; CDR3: CAWSFRGGRENQPQHF; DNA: TGTGCCTGGAGTTTCCGCGGGGGCAGGGAAAATCAGCCCCAGCATTTT
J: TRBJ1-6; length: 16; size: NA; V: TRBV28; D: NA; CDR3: CASRRMAGSYNSPLHF; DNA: TGTGCCAGCAGGCGGATGGCGGGATCCTATAATTCACCCCTCCACTTT
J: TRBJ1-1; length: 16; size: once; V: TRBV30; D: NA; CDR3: CASHRGRFTENTEAFF; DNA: TGTGCCTCCCACCGGGGCAGGTTCACCGAGAACACTGAAGCTTTCTTT
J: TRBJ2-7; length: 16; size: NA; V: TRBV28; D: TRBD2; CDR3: CASSGLAGGPSYEQYF; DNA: TGTGCCAGCAGCGGACTAGCGGGAGGGCCCTCCTACGAGCAGTACTTC
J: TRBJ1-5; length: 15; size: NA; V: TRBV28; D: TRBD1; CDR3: CASSPRTGIDQPQHF; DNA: TGTGCCAGCAGCCCGAGGACAGGGATTGATCAGCCCCAGCATTTT
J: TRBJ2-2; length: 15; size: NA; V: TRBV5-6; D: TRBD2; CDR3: CASSRRGGGSGELFF; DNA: TGTGCCAGCAGCCGACGCGGGGGTGGGTCCGGGGAGCTGTTTTTT
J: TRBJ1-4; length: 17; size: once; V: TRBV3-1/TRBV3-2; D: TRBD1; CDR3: CASSQSPPGQRNEKLFF; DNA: TGTGCCAGCAGCCAAAGCCCACCGGGACAGAGGAATGAAAAACTGTTTTTT
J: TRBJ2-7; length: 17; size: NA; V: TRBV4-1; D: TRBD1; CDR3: CASSQDLDRENPYEQYF; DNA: TGCGCCAGCAGCCAAGATCTGGACAGGGAGAATCCCTACGAGCAGTACTTC
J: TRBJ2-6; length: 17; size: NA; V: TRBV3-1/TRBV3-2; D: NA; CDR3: CASSQDLLTPGANVLTF; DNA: TGTGCCAGCAGCCAAGATCTCTTGACACCTGGGGCCAACGTCCTGACTTTC
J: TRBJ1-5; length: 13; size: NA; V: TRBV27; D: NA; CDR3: CASSHTLNQPQHF; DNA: TGTGCCAGCAGTCACACACTTAATCAGCCCCAGCATTTT
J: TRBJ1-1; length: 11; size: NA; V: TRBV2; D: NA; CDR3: CAQWVNTEAFF; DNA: TGTGCCCAGTGGGTGAACACTGAAGCTTTCTTT
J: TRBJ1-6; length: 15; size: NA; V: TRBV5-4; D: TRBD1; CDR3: CASSLQGIYNSPLHF; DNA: TGTGCCAGCAGCTTACAGGGGATCTATAATTCACCCCTCCACTTT
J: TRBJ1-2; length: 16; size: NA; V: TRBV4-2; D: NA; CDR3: CASSQEMAEYNYGYTF; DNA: TGTGCCAGCAGCCAAGAGATGGCAGAATACAACTATGGCTACACCTTC
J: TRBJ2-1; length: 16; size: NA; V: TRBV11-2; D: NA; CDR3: CASSSRPPSSYNEQFF; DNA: TGTGCCAGCAGCTCTCGACCACCGAGCTCCTACAATGAGCAGTTCTTC
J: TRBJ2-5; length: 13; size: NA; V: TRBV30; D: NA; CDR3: CAWTGRQQETQYF; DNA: TGTGCCTGGACAGGTCGGCAGCAAGAGACCCAGTACTTC
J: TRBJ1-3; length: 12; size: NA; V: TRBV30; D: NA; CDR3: CAWSVSGNTIYF; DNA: TGTGCCTGGAGTGTCTCCGGAAACACCATATATTTT
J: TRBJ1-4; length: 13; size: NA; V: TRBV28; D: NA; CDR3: CASGRQRNEKLFF; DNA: TGTGCCAGCGGCAGACAACGTAATGAAAAACTGTTTTTT
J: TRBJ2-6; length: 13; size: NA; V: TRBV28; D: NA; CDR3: CASSPPVANVLTF; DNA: TGTGCCAGCAGCCCCCCGGTGGCCAACGTCCTGACTTTC
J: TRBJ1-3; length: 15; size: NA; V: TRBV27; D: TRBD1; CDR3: CASRQTGNTGNTIYF; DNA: TGTGCCAGCAGACAGACAGGGAATACTGGAAACACCATATATTTT
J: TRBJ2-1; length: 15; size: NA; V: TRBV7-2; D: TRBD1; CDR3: CASSSDRVGFNEQFF; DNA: TGTGCCAGCAGCTCGGACAGGGTGGGATTCAATGAGCAGTTCTTC
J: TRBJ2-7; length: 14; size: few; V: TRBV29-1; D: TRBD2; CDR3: CSVVVAGGDHEQYF; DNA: TGCAGCGTTGTTGTGGCGGGGGGGGACCACGAGCAGTACTTC
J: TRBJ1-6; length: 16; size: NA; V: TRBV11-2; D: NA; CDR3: CASRPGSGWRYSPLHF; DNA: TGTGCCAGCAGGCCCGGTTCAGGCTGGAGGTATTCACCCCTCCACTTT
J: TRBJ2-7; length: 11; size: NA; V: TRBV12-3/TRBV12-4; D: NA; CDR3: CASSRRWEQYF; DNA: TGTGCCAGCAGTCGCAGGTGGGAGCAGTACTTC
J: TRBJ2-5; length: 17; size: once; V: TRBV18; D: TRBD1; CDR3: CASSPAGSGGFGETQYF; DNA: TGTGCCAGCTCACCAGCGGGGTCAGGGGGCTTTGGAGAGACCCAGTACTTC
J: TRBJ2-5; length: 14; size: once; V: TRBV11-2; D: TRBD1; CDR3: CASSLYTGVETQYF; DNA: TGTGCCAGCAGCTTATATACAGGGGTGGAGACCCAGTACTTC
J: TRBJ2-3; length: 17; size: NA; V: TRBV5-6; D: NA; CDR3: CASSSVGRPRGTDTQYF; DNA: TGTGCCAGCAGCTCGGTCGGTCGGCCCCGGGGCACAGATACGCAGTATTTT
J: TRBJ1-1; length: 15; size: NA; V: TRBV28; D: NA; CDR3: CASSSPGRPGAEAFF; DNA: TGTGCCAGCAGCTCCCCGGGACGGCCGGGCGCTGAAGCTTTCTTT
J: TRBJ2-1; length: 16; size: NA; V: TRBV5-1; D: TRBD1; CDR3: CASSLTGGRPYEEQFF; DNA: TGCGCCAGCAGCTTGACAGGGGGCAGGCCCTATGAGGAGCAGTTCTTC
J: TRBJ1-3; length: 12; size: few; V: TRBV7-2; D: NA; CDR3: CASSLYLGTIYF; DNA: TGTGCCAGCAGCTTGTACCTCGGAACCATATATTTT
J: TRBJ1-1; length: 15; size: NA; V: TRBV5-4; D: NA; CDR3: CASSLADYRVAEAFF; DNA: TGTGCCAGCAGCTTGGCCGATTACAGGGTCGCTGAAGCTTTCTTT
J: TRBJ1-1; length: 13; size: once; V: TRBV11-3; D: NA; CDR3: CASSLGRGAEAFF; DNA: TGTGCCAGCAGCTTAGGGCGAGGAGCTGAAGCTTTCTTT
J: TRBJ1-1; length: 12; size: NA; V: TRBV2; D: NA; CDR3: CACFKVRTEAFF; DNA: TGTGCCTGTTTCAAGGTGCGCACTGAAGCTTTCTTT
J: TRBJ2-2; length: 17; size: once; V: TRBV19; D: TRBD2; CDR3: CASSILSGGAGTGELFF; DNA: TGTGCCAGTAGTATTCTGAGCGGGGGGGCTGGCACCGGGGAGCTGTTTTTT
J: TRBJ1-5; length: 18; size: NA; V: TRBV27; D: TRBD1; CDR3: CASNPGQGMGLYNQPQHF; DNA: TGTGCCAGCAATCCGGGACAGGGAATGGGGCTATACAATCAGCCCCAGCATTTT
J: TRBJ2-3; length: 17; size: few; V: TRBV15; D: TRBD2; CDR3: CATSRSGLAGVTDTQYF; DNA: TGTGCCACCAGCAGATCGGGACTAGCGGGGGTCACAGATACGCAGTATTTT
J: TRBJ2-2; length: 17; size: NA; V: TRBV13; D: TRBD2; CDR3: CASSLRLAGEDTGELFF; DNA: TGTGCCAGCAGCCTACGACTCGCGGGGGAGGACACCGGGGAGCTGTTTTTT
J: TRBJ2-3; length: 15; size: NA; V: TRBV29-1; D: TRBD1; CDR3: CSVPWDSPVTDTQYF; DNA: TGCAGCGTGCCCTGGGACAGCCCAGTCACAGATACGCAGTATTTT
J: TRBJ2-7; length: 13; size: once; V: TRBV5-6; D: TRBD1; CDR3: CASSWGQGYEQYF; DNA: TGTGCCAGCAGCTGGGGACAGGGGTACGAGCAGTACTTC